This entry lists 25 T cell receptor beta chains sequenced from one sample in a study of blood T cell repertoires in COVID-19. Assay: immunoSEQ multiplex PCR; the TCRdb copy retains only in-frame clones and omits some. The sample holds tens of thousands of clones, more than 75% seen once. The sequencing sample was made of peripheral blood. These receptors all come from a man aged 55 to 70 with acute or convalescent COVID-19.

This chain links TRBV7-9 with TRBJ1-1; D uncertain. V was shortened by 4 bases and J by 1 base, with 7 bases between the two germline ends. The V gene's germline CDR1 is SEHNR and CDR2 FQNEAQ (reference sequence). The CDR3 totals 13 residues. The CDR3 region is CASSWYTNTEAFF. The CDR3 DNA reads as TGTGCCAGCAGCTGGTACACGAACACTGAAGCTTTCTTT.

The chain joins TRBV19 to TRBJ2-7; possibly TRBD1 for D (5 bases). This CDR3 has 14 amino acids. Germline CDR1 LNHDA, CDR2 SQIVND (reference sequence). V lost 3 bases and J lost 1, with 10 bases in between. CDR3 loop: CASSMVAGSYEQYF. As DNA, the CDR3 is TGTGCCAGTAGTATGGTGGCAGGGTCCTACGAGCAGTACTTC.

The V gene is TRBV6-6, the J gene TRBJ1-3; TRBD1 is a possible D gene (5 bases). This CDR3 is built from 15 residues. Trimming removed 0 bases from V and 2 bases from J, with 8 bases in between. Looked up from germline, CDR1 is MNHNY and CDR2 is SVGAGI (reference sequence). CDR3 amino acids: CASSYSGGTGNTIYF. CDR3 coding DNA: TGTGCCAGCAGTTACTCGGGGGGGACTGGAAACACCATATATTTT.

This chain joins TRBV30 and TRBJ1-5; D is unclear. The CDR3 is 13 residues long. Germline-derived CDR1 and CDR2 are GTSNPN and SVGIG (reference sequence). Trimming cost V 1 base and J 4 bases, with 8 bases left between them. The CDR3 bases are TGTGCCTGGAGTGGGACGGGAAATCAGCCCCAGCATTTT. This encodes CAWSGTGNQPQHF.

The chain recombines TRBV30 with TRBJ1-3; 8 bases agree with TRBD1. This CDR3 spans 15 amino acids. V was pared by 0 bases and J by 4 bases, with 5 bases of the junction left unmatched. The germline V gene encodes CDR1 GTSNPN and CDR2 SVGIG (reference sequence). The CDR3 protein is CAWSVRQGRGNTIYF. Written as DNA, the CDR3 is TGTGCCTGGAGTGTAAGACAGGGGCGCGGAAACACCATATATTTT.

The CDR3 protein is CASTTSNQPQHF. As DNA, the CDR3 is TGTGCCAGTACTACTAGCAATCAGCCCCAGCATTTT. This sequence joins TRBV19 and TRBJ1-5; D gene unclear. The CDR3 sequence is 12 residues long. V lost 7 bases and J 0 bases, leaving 4 bases between the germline ends. Germline assignment: CDR1 LNHDA and CDR2 SQIVND (reference sequence). Full variable domain (missing parts from reference TRBV19 and TRBJ1-5): DGGITQSPKYLFRKEGQNVTLSCEQNLNHDAMYWYRQDPGQGLRLIYYSQIVNDFQKGDIAEGYSVSREKKESFPLTVTSAQKNPTAFYLCASTTSNQPQHFGDGTRLSIL.

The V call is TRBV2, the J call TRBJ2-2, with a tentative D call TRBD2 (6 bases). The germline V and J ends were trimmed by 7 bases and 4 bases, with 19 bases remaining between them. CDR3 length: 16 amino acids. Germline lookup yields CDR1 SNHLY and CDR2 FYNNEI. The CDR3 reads CASTPMGGSGTGELFF. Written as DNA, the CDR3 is TGTGCCAGCACCCCCATGGGGGGTAGTGGCACCGGGGAGCTGTTTTTT.

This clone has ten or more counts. The CDR3 DNA follows: TGTGCCAGCAGTGAAAGCGGACAGAGAATGCAGCCCCAGCATTTT. Translated, it gives CASSESGQRMQPQHF. V is TRBV6-1 and J is TRBJ1-5; D perhaps matches TRBD1 (6 bases). The CDR3 totals 15 residues. CDR1 and CDR2 from the germline V gene are MNHNS and SASEGT. The germline V and J ends were trimmed by 2 bases and 7 bases, with 15 bases remaining between them.

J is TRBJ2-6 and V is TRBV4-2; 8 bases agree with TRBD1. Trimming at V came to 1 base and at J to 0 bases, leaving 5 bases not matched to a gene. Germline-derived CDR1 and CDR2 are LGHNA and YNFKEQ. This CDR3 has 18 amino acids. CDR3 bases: TGTGCCAGCAGCCAAGTACAGGGGGTAAGCTCTGGGGCCAACGTCCTGACTTTC. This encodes CASSQVQGVSSGANVLTF.

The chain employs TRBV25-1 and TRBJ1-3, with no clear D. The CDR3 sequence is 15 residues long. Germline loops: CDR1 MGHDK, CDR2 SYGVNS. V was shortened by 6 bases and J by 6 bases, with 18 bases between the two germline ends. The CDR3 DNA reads TGTGCCAGCAGGGGTACTGTGTTGGGCGAAAACACCATATATTTT. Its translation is CASRGTVLGENTIYF. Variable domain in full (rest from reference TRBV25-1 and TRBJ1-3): EADIYQTPRYLVIGTGKKITLECSQTMGHDKMYWYQQDPGMELHLIHYSYGVNSTEKGDLSSESTVSRIRTEHFPLTLESARPSHTSQYLCASRGTVLGENTIYFGEGSWLTVV.

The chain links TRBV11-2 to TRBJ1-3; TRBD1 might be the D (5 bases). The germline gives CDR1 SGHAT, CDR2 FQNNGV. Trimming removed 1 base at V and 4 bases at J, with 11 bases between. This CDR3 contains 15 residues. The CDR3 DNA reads TGTGCCAGCAGCTTAGTTGGGGGGAGCGGAAACACCATATATTTT. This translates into CASSLVGGSGNTIYF.

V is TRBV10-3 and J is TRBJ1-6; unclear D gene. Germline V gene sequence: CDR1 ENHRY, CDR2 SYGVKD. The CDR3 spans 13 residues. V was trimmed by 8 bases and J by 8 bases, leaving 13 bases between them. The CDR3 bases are TGTGCCATCTCCCGAGACTCAGATTCACCCCTCCACTTT. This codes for CAISRDSDSPLHF.

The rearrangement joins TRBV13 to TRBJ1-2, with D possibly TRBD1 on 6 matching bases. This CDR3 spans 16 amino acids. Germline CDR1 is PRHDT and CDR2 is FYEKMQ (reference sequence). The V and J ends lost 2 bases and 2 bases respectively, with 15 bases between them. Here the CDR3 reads CASSLPSLQGNYGYTF. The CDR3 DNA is TGTGCCAGCAGCTTACCCAGCCTACAGGGCAACTATGGCTACACCTTC.

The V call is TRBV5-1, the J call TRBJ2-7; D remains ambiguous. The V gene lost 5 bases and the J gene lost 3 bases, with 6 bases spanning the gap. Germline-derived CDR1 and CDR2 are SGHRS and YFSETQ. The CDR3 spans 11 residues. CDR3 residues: CASRVGYEQYF. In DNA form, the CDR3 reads TGCGCCAGCAGGGTCGGCTACGAGCAGTACTTC.

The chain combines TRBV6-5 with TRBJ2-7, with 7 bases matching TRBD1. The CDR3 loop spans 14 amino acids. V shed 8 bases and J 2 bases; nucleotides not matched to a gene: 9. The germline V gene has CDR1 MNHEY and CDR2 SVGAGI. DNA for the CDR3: TGTGCCAGCCGGATGACAGACAGGGCCTACGAGCAGTACTTC. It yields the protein CASRMTDRAYEQYF.

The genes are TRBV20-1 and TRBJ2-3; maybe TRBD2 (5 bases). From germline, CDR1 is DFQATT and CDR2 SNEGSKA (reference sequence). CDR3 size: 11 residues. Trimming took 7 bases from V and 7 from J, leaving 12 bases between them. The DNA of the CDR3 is TGCAGTGGTAGGACGGGGAATACGCAGTATTTT. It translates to CSGRTGNTQYF.

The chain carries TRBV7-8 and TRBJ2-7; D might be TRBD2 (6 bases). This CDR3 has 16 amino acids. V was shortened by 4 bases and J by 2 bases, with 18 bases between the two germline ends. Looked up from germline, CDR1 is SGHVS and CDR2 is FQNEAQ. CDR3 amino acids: CASSSQIRDSTYEQYF. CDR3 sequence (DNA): TGTGCCAGCAGCTCGCAGATCCGGGACTCTACCTACGAGCAGTACTTC.

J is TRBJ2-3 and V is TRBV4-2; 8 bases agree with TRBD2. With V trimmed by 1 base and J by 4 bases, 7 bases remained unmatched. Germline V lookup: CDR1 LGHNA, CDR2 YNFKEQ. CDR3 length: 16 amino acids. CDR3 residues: CASSQVRTGGADTQYF. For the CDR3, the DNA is TGTGCCAGCAGCCAAGTTCGAACCGGGGGGGCAGATACGCAGTATTTT.

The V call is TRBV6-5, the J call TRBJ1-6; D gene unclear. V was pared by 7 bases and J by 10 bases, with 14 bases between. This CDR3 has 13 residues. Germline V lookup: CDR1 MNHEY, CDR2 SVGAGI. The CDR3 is CASTPGRTSPLHF. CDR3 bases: TGTGCCAGCACCCCGGGGAGGACCTCACCCCTCCACTTT.

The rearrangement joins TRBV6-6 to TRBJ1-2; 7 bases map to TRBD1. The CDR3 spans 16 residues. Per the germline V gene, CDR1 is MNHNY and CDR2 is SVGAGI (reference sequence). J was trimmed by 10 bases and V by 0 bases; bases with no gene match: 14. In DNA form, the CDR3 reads TGTGCCAGCAGTTACTCGATAGGTACAGGAGGGGGCTACTACACCTTC. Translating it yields CASSYSIGTGGGYYTF.

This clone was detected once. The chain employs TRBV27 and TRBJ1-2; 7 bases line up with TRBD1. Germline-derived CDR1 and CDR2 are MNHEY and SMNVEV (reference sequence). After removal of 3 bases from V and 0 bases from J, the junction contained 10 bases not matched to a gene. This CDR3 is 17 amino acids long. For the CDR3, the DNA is TGTGCCAGCAGTTTGTCTATTACAGGGGATGCTAACTATGGCTACACCTTC. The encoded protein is CASSLSITGDANYGYTF.

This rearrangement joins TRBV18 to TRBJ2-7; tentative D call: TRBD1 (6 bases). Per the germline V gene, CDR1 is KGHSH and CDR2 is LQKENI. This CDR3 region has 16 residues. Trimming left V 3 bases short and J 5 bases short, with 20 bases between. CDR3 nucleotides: TGTGCCAGCTCACCCACTCGCGTTACAGGGTTCAACGAGCAGTACTTC. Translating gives CASSPTRVTGFNEQYF.

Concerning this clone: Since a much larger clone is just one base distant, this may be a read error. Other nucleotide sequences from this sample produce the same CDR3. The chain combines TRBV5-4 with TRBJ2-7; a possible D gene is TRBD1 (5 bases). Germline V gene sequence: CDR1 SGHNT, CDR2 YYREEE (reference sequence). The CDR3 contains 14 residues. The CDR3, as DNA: TGTGCCAGCAGCAGAGGACAAGGACCCTACGAACAGTACTTC. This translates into CASSRGQGPYEQYF.

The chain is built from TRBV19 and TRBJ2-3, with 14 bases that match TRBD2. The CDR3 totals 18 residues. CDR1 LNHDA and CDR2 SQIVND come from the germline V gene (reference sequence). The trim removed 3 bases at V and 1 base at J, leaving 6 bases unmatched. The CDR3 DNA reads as TGTGCCAGTAGTATCGCGGGACTAGCGGGGGCACGCACAGATACGCAGTATTTT. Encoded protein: CASSIAGLAGARTDTQYF.

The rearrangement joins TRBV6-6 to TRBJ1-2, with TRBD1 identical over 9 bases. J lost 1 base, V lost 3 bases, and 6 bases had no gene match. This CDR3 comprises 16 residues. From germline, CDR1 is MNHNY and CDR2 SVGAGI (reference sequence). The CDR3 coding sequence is TGTGCCAGCAGTTATGGGGGGACAGGGATTAACTATGGCTACACCTTC. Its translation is CASSYGGTGINYGYTF.